This entry concerns a single T cell receptor (beta chain). The data were taken from a study of blood T cell repertoires in COVID-19. About the research overall: There were acute and convalescent COVID-19 samples, and they came from the United States, Italy and Spain. The analysed material was cDNA or gDNA that came from T cells, B-cell-depleted T cells, or PBMCs.

The study recruited people aged 18 to 89 years across roughly 23 US areas. Original analysis: Reference gene primers were amplified, and this amplification served to estimate nucleated cell counts. The assay was immunoSEQ multiplex PCR, and TCRdb's table has in-frame clones only and misses some. V and J calls and clone size are given by that table; D and trimming were obtained from the DNA. The sample carries approximately 150,000 clones, around 84% recorded once. The CDR3 runs 16 residues. Trimming at V came to 4 bases and at J to 2 bases, leaving 7 bases not matched to a gene. Germline CDR1 and CDR2: SGHDN and FVKESK.

This clonotype was sampled from a man aged 40-55 years with acute COVID-19. Source material: PBMCs or T cells enriched from blood (not recorded which). The chain recombines TRBV14 with TRBJ2-3, with 9 bases identical to TRBD2. CDR3 nucleotides: TGTGCCAGCAGCCCAGGGGCTAGCGGGAACACAGATACGCAGTATTTT. It specifies CASSPGASGNTDTQYF. Supplemented by reference TRBV14 and TRBJ2-3, the full variable domain reads EAGVTQFPSHSVIEKGQTVTLRCDPISGHDNLYWYRRVMGKEIKFLLHFVKESKQDESGMPNNRFLAERTGGTYSTLKVQPAELEDSGVYFCASSPGASGNTDTQYFGPGTRLTVL.